The 4 T cell receptor beta chains listed next were all sequenced from one sample in a study of control samples from healthy donors and cancer patients. This table comes from immunoSEQ multiplex PCR, and its TCRdb copy is limited to in-frame clones, with some not included. The table has about 74,000 clones, about 88% seen once; the top ten hold approximately 5.1%. Source material: blood. The receptors derive from a woman aged 45-60 years in good health.

The chain joins TRBV10-1 to TRBJ2-7; D may match TRBD1 or TRBD2 (5 bases each). V was clipped by 2 bases and J by 6 bases, with 11 bases between them. CDR1 and CDR2 (germline): WNHNN, SYGVQD (reference sequence). This CDR3 is 13 amino acids long. DNA for the CDR3: TGCGCCAGCAGTGAGAGATTCGGGGCCGAGCAGTACTTC. Translated, it gives CASSERFGAEQYF.

The rearrangement uses TRBV19 and TRBJ1-5, with no clear D. The germline V gene encodes CDR1 LNHDA and CDR2 SQIVND (reference sequence). The CDR3 is 16 amino acids. Between the trimmed V and J ends, which lost 5 bases and 0 bases, there was a span of 14 bases. As DNA, the CDR3 is TGTGCCAGTAGTTTCTTCCCCGGGGATAGCAATCAGCCCCAGCATTTT. This translates into CASSFFPGDSNQPQHF. The full variable domain, completed using reference TRBV19 and TRBJ1-5, is DGGITQSPKYLFRKEGQNVTLSCEQNLNHDAMYWYRQDPGQGLRLIYYSQIVNDFQKGDIAEGYSVSREKKESFPLTVTSAQKNPTAFYLCASSFFPGDSNQPQHFGDGTRLSIL.

The V call is TRBV2, the J call TRBJ2-7, with D uncertain. Trimming shortened V by 4 bases and J by 4 bases, and 8 bases separated the two germline ends. Germline V gene lookup returns CDR1 SNHLY and CDR2 FYNNEI. The CDR3 length is 12 residues. The CDR3 DNA sequence: TGTGCCAGCAGTGCCAACGGATACGAGCAGTACTTC. It specifies CASSANGYEQYF.

The chain recombines TRBV6-1 with TRBJ1-1, with D perhaps TRBD1 (5 bases). With 0 bases removed from V and 0 bases from J, the gap between germline ends came to 8 bases. Germline V gene lookup returns CDR1 MNHNS and CDR2 SASEGT. CDR3 length equals 15 residues. CDR3 nucleotides: TGTGCCAGCAGTGAAGCGAAGGGGATGAACACTGAAGCTTTCTTT. As protein: CASSEAKGMNTEAFF.